This T cell receptor (beta chain) was found in a study of shared clonotypes between healthy human individuals. Overall study: Three plates were used per donor for CD4 naive, three for CD4 memory, two for CD8 naive and one for CD8 memory.

Study-wide findings and caveats: Naive CD4 clonotypes were shared across several donors at roughly 5.5%.

As defined, naive CD8 cells were CD45RO-negative and positively selected for CCR7, with terminally differentiated effector memory CD45RA+ cells excluded. The CDR3 consists of 15 residues. The germline V gene has CDR1 SGDLS and CDR2 YYNGEE. Trimming removed 0 bases at V and 2 bases at J, with 12 bases between. The test was conducted at deep level. Only in-frame clones appear in the TCRdb table, and some are missing; sequencing was by immunoSEQ multiplex PCR. The top ten clones hold about 1.5% of a sample with about 2.2 million clones, 85% to 95% of them seen once. Regarding this clone: The antigen is undetermined. In the same sample, other DNA sequences code for this CDR3.

The sequencing input was naive CD8+ T cells from PBMCs. V gene TRBV9 combines with J gene TRBJ2-7, with D possibly matching TRBD2 (5 bases). The source of this sequence is a man younger than 35 in good health. Some clones in this sample may be carry-over from other donors' samples. The CDR3 is CASSVGPAGAYEQYF. The DNA for the CDR3 is TGTGCCAGCAGCGTAGGGCCCGCCGGGGCCTACGAGCAGTACTTC.